These T cell receptor beta chains were read from a single sample in a study of blood T cell repertoires in COVID-19. Clones were sequenced by immunoSEQ multiplex PCR, and TCRdb holds only the in-frame ones, with some missing. This sample has 150,000 to 200,000 clones; about 85% occur once, and the top ten carry roughly 15%. Material for sequencing was peripheral blood. These receptors originate from a woman aged 70 to 79 with COVID-19, enrolled during active disease. CDR3s include the opening cysteine and the closing phenylalanine or tryptophan. Fields, in order: D gene, V gene, clone size, J gene, CDR3 DNA, CDR3 protein. A D gene is named only where the DNA matches it firmly. Size is stated for part of the rows, as once, few or many counts, or as a class when the clone is expanded.

NA	TRBV6-5	once	TRBJ1-1	TGTGCCAGCAGTTATTCAGGGATAACTGAAGCTTTCTTT	CASSYSGITEAFF
NA	TRBV11-2	NA	TRBJ1-2	TGTGCCAGCAGCTTAGTTGGGGGGTCGGATGGCTACACCTTC	CASSLVGGSDGYTF
NA	TRBV5-1	NA	TRBJ2-7	TGCGCCAGCAGCCCGCTCCTCGGGGGATTTTCCTACGAGCAGTACTTC	CASSPLLGGFSYEQYF
TRBD1	TRBV5-1	few	TRBJ2-7	TGCGCCAGCAGCTTGGGTGAACAGGGGTCCCACGAGCAGTACTTC	CASSLGEQGSHEQYF
TRBD1	TRBV2	NA	TRBJ1-5	TGTGCCAGCGGTCCTGACAGGGGAGCTAATCAGCCCCAGCATTTT	CASGPDRGANQPQHF
TRBD1	TRBV6-2/TRBV6-3	once	TRBJ1-2	TGTGCCAGCAGCCGGACAGGGTCGGACTATGGCTACACCTTC	CASSRTGSDYGYTF
TRBD1	TRBV27	few	TRBJ2-7	TGTGCCAGCAGTTTATTTCGAGGGGGACAGGGAGGGTACGAGCAGTACTTC	CASSLFRGGQGGYEQYF
TRBD2	TRBV3-1/TRBV3-2	NA	TRBJ2-1	TGTGCCAGCAGCCAAGACCTAGCGGGGGTAGGGGAGCAGTTCTTC	CASSQDLAGVGEQFF
TRBD1	TRBV5-6	NA	TRBJ1-5	TGTGCCAGCAGCTTGTACCAGGGGGCAGGTCAGCCCCAGCATTTT	CASSLYQGAGQPQHF
TRBD2	TRBV15	NA	TRBJ2-3	TGTGCCACCAGCAGCCGGAGGGGCGGGGGGGCGCAGTATTTT	CATSSRRGGGAQYF
NA	TRBV11-3	NA	TRBJ2-2	TGTGCCAGCAGCTTAGGTCCGGGGAAAGTCTTTGGGGAGCTGTTTTTT	CASSLGPGKVFGELFF
NA	TRBV11-2	NA	TRBJ2-1	TGTGCCAGCAGCTCCCATACAGGGCGGCGTGAGCAGTTCTTC	CASSSHTGRREQFF
NA	TRBV5-5	NA	TRBJ2-7	TGTGCCAGCAGCTTAGGGGCGGACACCGGGGAGCAGTACTTC	CASSLGADTGEQYF
TRBD1	TRBV6-5	NA	TRBJ2-2	TGTGCCAGCAGTTACTCGAGCACAGGGGGTACCGGGGAGCTGTTTTTT	CASSYSSTGGTGELFF
NA	TRBV7-6	NA	TRBJ1-3	TGTGCCAGCAGCTTAGCCCTAGATCCTGGAAACACCATATATTTT	CASSLALDPGNTIYF
NA	TRBV7-9	NA	TRBJ1-5	TGTGCCAGCAGCCGGGAGCAGAATCAGCCCCAGCATTTT	CASSREQNQPQHF
NA	TRBV27	few	TRBJ2-7	TGTGCCAGCGGACAGCTAGAGGGTATCTCCTACGAGCAGTACTTC	CASGQLEGISYEQYF
TRBD1	TRBV11-3	NA	TRBJ2-2	TGTGCCAGCAGCACGCCCGGGACAGGGGGGACCGGGGAGCTGTTTTTT	CASSTPGTGGTGELFF
TRBD1	TRBV3-1/TRBV3-2	NA	TRBJ1-1	TGTGCCAGCAGCCTCGGACAGGGGAATCAAGCTTTCTTT	CASSLGQGNQAFF
NA	TRBV27	NA	TRBJ1-4	TGTGCCAGCAGTTTAGATAGGAGGGCAGGTTTAACTGAAAAACTGTTTTTT	CASSLDRRAGLTEKLFF